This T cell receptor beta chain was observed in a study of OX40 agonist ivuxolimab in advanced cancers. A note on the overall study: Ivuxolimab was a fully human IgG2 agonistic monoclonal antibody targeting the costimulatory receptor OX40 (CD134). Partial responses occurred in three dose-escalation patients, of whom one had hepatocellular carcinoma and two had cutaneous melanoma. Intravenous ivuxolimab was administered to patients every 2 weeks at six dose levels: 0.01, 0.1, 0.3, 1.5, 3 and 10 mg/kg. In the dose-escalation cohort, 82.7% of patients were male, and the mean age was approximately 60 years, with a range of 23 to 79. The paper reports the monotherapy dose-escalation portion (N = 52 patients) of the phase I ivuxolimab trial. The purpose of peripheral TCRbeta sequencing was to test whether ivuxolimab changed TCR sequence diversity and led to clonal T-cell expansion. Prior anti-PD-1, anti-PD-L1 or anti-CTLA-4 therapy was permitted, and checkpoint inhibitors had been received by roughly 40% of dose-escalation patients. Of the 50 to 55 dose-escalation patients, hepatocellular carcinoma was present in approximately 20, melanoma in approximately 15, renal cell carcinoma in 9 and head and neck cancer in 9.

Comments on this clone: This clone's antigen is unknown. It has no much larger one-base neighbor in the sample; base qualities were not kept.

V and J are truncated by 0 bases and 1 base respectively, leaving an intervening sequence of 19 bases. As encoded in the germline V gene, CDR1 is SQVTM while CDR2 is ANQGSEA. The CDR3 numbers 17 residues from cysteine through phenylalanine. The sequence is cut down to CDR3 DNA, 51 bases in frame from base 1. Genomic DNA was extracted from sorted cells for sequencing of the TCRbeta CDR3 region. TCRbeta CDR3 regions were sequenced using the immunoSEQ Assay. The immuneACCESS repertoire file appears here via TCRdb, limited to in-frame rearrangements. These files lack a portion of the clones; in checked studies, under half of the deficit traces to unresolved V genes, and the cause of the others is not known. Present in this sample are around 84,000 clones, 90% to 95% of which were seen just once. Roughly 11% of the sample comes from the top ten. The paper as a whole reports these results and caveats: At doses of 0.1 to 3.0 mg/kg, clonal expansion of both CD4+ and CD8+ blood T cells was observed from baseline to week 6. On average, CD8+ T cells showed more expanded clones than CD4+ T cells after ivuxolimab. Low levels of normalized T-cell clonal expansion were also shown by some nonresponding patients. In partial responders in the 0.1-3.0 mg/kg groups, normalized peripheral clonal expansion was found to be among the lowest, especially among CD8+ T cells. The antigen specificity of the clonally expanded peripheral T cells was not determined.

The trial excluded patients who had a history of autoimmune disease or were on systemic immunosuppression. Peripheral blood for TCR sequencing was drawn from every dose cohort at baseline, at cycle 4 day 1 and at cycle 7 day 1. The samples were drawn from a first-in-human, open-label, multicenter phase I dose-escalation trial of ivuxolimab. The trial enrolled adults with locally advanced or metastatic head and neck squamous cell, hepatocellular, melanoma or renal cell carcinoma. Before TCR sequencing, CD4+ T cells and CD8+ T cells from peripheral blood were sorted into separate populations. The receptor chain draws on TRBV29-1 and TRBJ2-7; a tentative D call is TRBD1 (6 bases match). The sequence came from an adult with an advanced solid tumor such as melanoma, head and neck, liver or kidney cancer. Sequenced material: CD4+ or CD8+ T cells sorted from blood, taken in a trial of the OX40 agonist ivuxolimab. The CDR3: CSVEDLGRQGQSYEQYF. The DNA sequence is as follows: TGCAGCGTTGAAGATTTAGGACGGCAGGGACAATCCTACGAGCAGTACTTC.